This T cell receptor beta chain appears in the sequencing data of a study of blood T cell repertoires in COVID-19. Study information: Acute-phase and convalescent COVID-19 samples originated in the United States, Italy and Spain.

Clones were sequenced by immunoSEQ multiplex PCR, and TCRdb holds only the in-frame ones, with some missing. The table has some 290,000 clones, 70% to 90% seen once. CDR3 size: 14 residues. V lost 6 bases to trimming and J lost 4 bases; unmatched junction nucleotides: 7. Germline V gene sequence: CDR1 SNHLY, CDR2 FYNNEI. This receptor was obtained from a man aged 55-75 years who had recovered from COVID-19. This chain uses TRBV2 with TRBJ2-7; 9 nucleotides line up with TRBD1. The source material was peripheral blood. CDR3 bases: TGTGCCAGCAGAGACAGGGGGTTTCCGTACGAGCAGTACTTC. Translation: CASRDRGFPYEQYF.